The next 21 T cell receptor beta chains were all read from a single sample in a study of CD8 T cells in Susac syndrome. It was with random hexamers that about 0.45 to 1 ug RNA was reverse transcribed. From the immunoSEQ multiplex PCR reads, TCRdb called clonotypes with MiXCR, one entry per CDR3 protein. The data hold 95,000 to 150,000 distinct CDR3 sequences, with 85% to 95% observed a single time. Specimen: CD8+ T cells from PBMCs. These receptors came from a human donor with multiple sclerosis.

About this clonotype itself: One end of the junction varies from germline; a read error may be responsible. The chain combines TRBV18 with TRBJ2-1; D gene uncertain. This CDR3 comprises 13 residues. Germline V gene lookup returns CDR1 KGHSH and CDR2 LQKENI. DNA of the CDR3: TGTGCCAGCTCTCCACTTGCTCTTCATGAGCAGTTCTTC. Its translation is CASSPLALHEQFF. The whole variable domain, remainder taken from reference TRBV18 and TRBJ2-1, is NAGVMQNPRHLVRRRGQEARLRCSPMKGHSHVYWYRQLPEEGLKFMVYLQKENIIDESGMPKERFSAEFPKEGPSILRIQQVVRGDSAAYFCASSPLALHEQFFGPGTRLTVL.

This rearrangement joins TRBV4-2 to TRBJ2-7; unclear D gene. Deletions cut 0 bases from V and 3 bases from J, with 15 bases between. The germline gives CDR1 LGHNA, CDR2 YNFKEQ. The length of the CDR3 is 16 residues. The CDR3 DNA reads as TGTGCCAGCAGCCAAGATCTTGGCGGAGACGGCTACGAGCAGTACTTC. It is translated as CASSQDLGGDGYEQYF.

This clonotype appeared once. The V call is TRBV7-9, the J call TRBJ2-5; D is perhaps TRBD1 (5 bases). CDR3 size: 14 residues. Germline V gene data show CDR1 as SEHNR and CDR2 as FQNEAQ (reference sequence). V was trimmed by 2 bases and J by 1 base, leaving 8 bases between them. Here the CDR3 reads CASSLRQFQETQYF. CDR3 DNA: TGTGCCAGCAGCTTACGACAGTTCCAAGAGACCCAGTACTTC.

The chain employs TRBV12-3 or TRBV12-4 and TRBJ2-7, with 7 bases aligning to TRBD2. The CDR3 totals 14 residues. J lost 3 bases, V lost 0 bases, and 2 bases had no gene match. The CDR3 protein is CASSLAGEGYEQYV. CDR3 bases: TGTGCCAGCAGTTTAGCCGGGGAGGGCTACGAGCAGTACGTC.

J is TRBJ2-2 and V is TRBV4-1; D ambiguous. The germline V gene has CDR1 MGHRA and CDR2 YSYEKL. V shed 4 bases and J shed 1 base, with 7 bases lying between them. The CDR3 runs 14 residues. CDR3 region: CASSLNRNTGELFF. The DNA of the CDR3 is TGCGCCAGCAGCCTTAACAGGAACACCGGGGAGCTGTTTTTT.

The chain uses TRBV15 and TRBJ2-2, with 8 bases aligning to TRBD1. The CDR3 is made up of 14 amino acids. CDR1 LNHNV and CDR2 YYDKDF come from the germline V gene (reference sequence). Trimming cost V 8 bases and J 4 bases; bases outside gene matches: 6. CDR3 in DNA: TGTGCCACCTCCCGGACAGGGACCACCGGGGAGCTGTTTTTT. It codes for CATSRTGTTGELFF.

This clonotype was seen a handful of times. The V call is TRBV4-2, the J call TRBJ1-3; D call uncertain. Between the trimmed V and J ends, which lost 0 bases and 3 bases, there was a span of 9 bases. This CDR3 comprises 15 residues. The germline CDR1 and CDR2 sequences are LGHNA and YNFKEQ. CDR3 nucleotides: TGTGCCAGCAGCCAAGATCGGTCGTTTGGAAACACCATATATTTT. Its translation: CASSQDRSFGNTIYF.

This chain connects TRBV7-2 to TRBJ1-1; D might be TRBD1 (5 bases). CDR1 is SGHTA and CDR2 is FQGNSA in the germline V gene. Trimming removed 1 base at V and 6 bases at J, with 9 bases between. This CDR3 contains 13 residues. The CDR3 DNA reads as TGTGCCAGCAGCTTAGGTAGGGGTTCTGAAGCTTTCTTT. Residues: CASSLGRGSEAFF.

This clonotype has just one count. The chain joins TRBV6-5 to TRBJ1-1; D is unclear. The CDR3 covers 11 residues. Germline V gives CDR1 MNHEY, CDR2 SVGAGI. V lost 6 bases to trimming and J lost 1 base, with 3 bases between them. CDR3 loop: CASSRNTEAFF. DNA for the CDR3: TGTGCCAGCAGCCGGAACACTGAAGCTTTCTTT.

V usage is TRBV5-1 and J usage is TRBJ2-1; no firm D call. The CDR3 consists of 12 residues. CDR1 and CDR2 from the germline V gene are SGHRS and YFSETQ. The V and J ends lost 1 base and 8 bases respectively, with 7 bases between them. The CDR3 DNA sequence: TGCGCCAGCAGCTTGTTTGGCGATGAGCAGTTCTTC. It yields the protein CASSLFGDEQFF.

V and J are TRBV20-1 and TRBJ2-5; TRBD2 agrees at 13 bases. The germline CDR1 and CDR2 sequences are DFQATT and SNEGSKA (reference sequence). The CDR3 is made up of 14 amino acids. The J segment lost 7 bases and the V segment lost 3 bases, leaving 5 bases of the junction unmatched. CDR3 amino acids: CSARGLAGRGTQYF. CDR3 in DNA: TGCAGTGCTAGGGGACTAGCGGGAAGGGGGACCCAGTACTTC.

The chain joins TRBV30 to TRBJ1-1; D gene uncertain. CDR1 is GTSNPN and CDR2 is SVGIG in the germline V gene (reference sequence). This CDR3 region has 13 residues. Trimming took off 1 base at V and 0 bases at J, with 6 bases between the two ends. The CDR3 DNA reads TGTGCCTGGAGTGCGACGGTGAACACTGAAGCTTTCTTT. It yields the protein CAWSATVNTEAFF.

The V gene is TRBV24-1, the J gene TRBJ2-6; the D is unclear. Germline CDR1 is KGHDR and CDR2 is SFDVKD. V lost 3 bases and J lost 7, with 18 bases in between. The CDR3 extends over 17 amino acids. The CDR3 DNA follows: TGTGCCACCAGTGATCCCCTTATGTCAGGACGAGCCAACGTCCTGACTTTC. Translating gives CATSDPLMSGRANVLTF.

CDR3 nucleotides: TGTGCCAGCAGCTTAGTCACGGGGGCGACTGAAGCTTTCTTT. It translates to CASSLVTGATEAFF. V gene TRBV7-9 combines with J gene TRBJ1-1; maybe TRBD1 (6 bases). The germline CDR1 and CDR2 sequences are SEHNR and FQNEAQ (reference sequence). Trimming stripped 1 base from V and 5 bases from J, with 11 bases between. CDR3 length equals 14 residues.

V and J are TRBV27 and TRBJ1-1; D gene ambiguous. The ends were cut back, 2 bases at V and 2 bases at J, with 9 bases in the middle. The CDR3 runs to 14 residues. Germline assignment: CDR1 MNHEY and CDR2 SMNVEV (reference sequence). Here the CDR3 reads CASSLVAANTEAFF. The CDR3 nucleotides are TGTGCCAGCAGTTTAGTGGCGGCTAACACTGAAGCTTTCTTT.

This sequence joins TRBV4-1 and TRBJ1-1; D is undetermined. The germline V gene encodes CDR1 MGHRA and CDR2 YSYEKL. The CDR3 has 15 amino acids. Deletions cut 2 bases from V and 0 bases from J, with 10 bases between. The CDR3 sequence is CASSQKLAVNTEAFF. The CDR3 region has the DNA TGCGCCAGCAGCCAAAAATTGGCCGTGAACACTGAAGCTTTCTTT.

J is TRBJ2-7 and V is TRBV27; no firm D call. Between the trimmed V and J ends, which lost 5 bases and 1 base, there was a span of 12 bases. The germline gives CDR1 MNHEY, CDR2 SMNVEV (reference sequence). CDR3 size: 14 residues. The CDR3 bases are TGTGCCAGCAGTCAGTTTCCACTTTCCTACGAGCAGTACTTC. It encodes CASSQFPLSYEQYF.

V usage is TRBV18 and J usage is TRBJ1-4, with D unclear. This CDR3 region has 16 residues. Germline V CDR1 and CDR2: KGHSH, LQKENI. V gave up 0 bases and J gave up 7 bases, with 15 bases separating them. CDR3 sequence reads: CASSPPVDLGSEKLFF. The CDR3 DNA sequence: TGTGCCAGCTCACCACCGGTTGATTTAGGGAGTGAAAAACTGTTTTTT.

The chain joins TRBV7-9 to TRBJ1-4; 7 nucleotides match TRBD1. The junction had 8 bases not matched to a gene; V was cut back by 3 bases and J by 10 bases. The germline CDR1 and CDR2 sequences are SEHNR and FQNEAQ (reference sequence). The CDR3 length is 14 residues. As DNA, the CDR3 is TGTGCCAGCAGCTTCGCAAGGGGGCCTCGAAAACTGTTTTTT. Its protein product is CASSFARGPRKLFF.

This clonotype was detected once. The chain links TRBV30 to TRBJ1-1; D is possibly TRBD1 (5 bases). V gave up 2 bases and J gave up 10 bases, with 17 bases separating them. This CDR3 region has 13 residues. Germline values: CDR1 GTSNPN, CDR2 SVGIG (reference sequence). The CDR3, as DNA: TGTGCCTGGAGTCCGGGGGACTCAGGGAGAGCTTTCTTT. It specifies CAWSPGDSGRAFF. The variable domain in full, with the rest retrieved from reference TRBV30 and TRBJ1-1, is SQTIHQWPATLVQPVGSPLSLECTVEGTSNPNLYWYRQAAGRGLQLLFYSVGIGQISSEVPQNLSASRPQDRQFILSSKKLLLSDSGFYLCAWSPGDSGRAFFGQGTRLTVV.

V gene TRBV10-3 combines with J gene TRBJ2-1, with 9 bases lining up with TRBD1. Trimming took 4 bases from V and 6 from J; bases not matched to a gene: 16. There are 18 residues in the CDR3. Looked up from germline, CDR1 is ENHRY and CDR2 is SYGVKD. This CDR3 reads CAISAPTSPGTGSNEQFF. In nucleotides, the CDR3 is TGTGCCATCAGTGCCCCGACATCCCCTGGGACAGGGAGCAATGAGCAGTTCTTC.